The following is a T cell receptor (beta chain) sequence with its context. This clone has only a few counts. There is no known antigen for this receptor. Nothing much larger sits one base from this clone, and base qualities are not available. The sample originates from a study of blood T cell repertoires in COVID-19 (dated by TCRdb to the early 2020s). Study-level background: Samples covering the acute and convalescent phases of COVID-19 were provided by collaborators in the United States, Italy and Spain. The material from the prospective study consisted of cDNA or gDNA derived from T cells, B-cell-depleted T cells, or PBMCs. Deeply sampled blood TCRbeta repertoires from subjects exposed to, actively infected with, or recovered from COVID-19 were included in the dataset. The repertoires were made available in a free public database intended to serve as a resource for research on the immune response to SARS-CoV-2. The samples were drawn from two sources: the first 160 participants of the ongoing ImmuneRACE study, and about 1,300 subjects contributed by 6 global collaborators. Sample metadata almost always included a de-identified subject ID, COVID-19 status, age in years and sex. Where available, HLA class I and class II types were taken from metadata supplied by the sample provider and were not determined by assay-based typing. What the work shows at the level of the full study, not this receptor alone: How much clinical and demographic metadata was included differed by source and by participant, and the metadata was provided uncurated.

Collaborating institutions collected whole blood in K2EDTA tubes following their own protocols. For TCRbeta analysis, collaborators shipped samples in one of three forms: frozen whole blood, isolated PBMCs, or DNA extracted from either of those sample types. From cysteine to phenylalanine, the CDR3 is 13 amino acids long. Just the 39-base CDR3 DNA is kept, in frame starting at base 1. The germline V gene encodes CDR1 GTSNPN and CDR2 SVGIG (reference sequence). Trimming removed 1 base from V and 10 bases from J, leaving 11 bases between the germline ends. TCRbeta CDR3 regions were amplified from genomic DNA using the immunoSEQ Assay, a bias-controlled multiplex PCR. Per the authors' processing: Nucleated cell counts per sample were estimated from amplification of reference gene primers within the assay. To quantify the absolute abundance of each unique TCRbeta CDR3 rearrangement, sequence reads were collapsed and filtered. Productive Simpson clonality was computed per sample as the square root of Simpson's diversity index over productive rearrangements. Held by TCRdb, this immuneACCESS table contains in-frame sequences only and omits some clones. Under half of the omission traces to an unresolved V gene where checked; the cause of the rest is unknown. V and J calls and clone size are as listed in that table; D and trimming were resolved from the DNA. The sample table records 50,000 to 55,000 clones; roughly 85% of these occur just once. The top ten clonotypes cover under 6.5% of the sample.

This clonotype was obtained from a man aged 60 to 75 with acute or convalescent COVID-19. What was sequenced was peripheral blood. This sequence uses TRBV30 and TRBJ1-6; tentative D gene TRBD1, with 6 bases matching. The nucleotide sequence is TGTGCCTGGAGTGATGGGGGCGGATCACCCCTCCACTTT. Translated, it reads CAWSDGGGSPLHF. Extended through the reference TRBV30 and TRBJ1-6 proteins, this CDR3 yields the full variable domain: SQTIHQWPATLVQPVGSPLSLECTVEGTSNPNLYWYRQAAGRGLQLLFYSVGIGQISSEVPQNLSASRPQDRQFILSSKKLLLSDSGFYLCAWSDGGGSPLHFGNGTRLTVT.